This T cell receptor (beta chain) was identified during a study of blood T cell repertoires in COVID-19. Study-wide context: Samples came from the United States, Italy and Spain, spanning acute and convalescent COVID-19. Sources were T cells, B-cell-depleted T cells, or PBMCs; the material itself was cDNA or gDNA.

As handled by the study authors: Cell counts per sample came from amplifying reference gene primers. Method: immunoSEQ multiplex PCR; TCRdb's copy keeps in-frame clones and lacks some. V and J calls and clone size are those listed in that table; D and trimming were worked out from the DNA. The data show about 98,000 clones, roughly 80% seen once. The germline V gene has CDR1 MGHRA and CDR2 YSYEKL. Trimming cost V 4 bases and J 0 bases, with 13 bases left between them. There are 16 residues in the CDR3. This clone was seen just once. The chain links TRBV4-1 to TRBJ1-5; possible D gene TRBD1, 6 bases. The source of this sequence is a man between 65 and 79 years old with active or convalescent COVID-19. Sequenced sample: peripheral blood. The CDR3 loop reads CASSPTGPYSNQPQHF. The CDR3 DNA is TGCGCCAGCAGCCCGACAGGACCTTATAGCAATCAGCCCCAGCATTTT.